This T cell receptor beta chain was identified in a study of Graves' ophthalmopathy and Graves' hyperthyroidism. This clonotype was detected many times. Antigen unknown. RNA served as the template for amplifying TCR beta CDR3 regions. HTBI-primed first-round RT-PCR preceded second-round multiplex PCR. TCRdb itself ran the multiplex PCR reads through MiXCR, one entry per CDR3 protein. Of about 550,000 distinct CDR3 sequences in the sample, roughly 39% were seen once. Study observations and caveats: A majority of expanded thyroid clonotypes exceeding 0.001 frequency were likewise present in blood. Ophthalmopathy progression was predicted by the model at roughly 66% sensitivity and less than 75% specificity.

With 3 bases removed from V and 0 bases from J, the gap between germline ends came to 11 bases. The CDR3 runs to 15 residues. Per germline, CDR1 SGHVS and CDR2 FNYEAQ. This chain joins TRBV7-6 and TRBJ2-5, with a weak D call TRBD2 (6 bases). The TCR sequence derives from an adult man with Graves' hyperthyroidism. Sequenced input: peripheral blood or thyroid tissue (not recorded which). This CDR3 is CASSFSGNHQETQYF. CDR3 in DNA: TGTGCCAGCAGCTTTAGCGGTAATCACCAAGAGACCCAGTACTTC. Looking up the rest from reference TRBV7-6 and TRBJ2-5 gives the full variable domain: GAGVSQSPRYKVTKRGQDVALRCDPISGHVSLYWYRQALGQGPEFLTYFNYEAQQDKSGLPNDRFSAERPEGSISTLTIQRTEQRDSAMYRCASSFSGNHQETQYFGPGTRLLVL.